A selection of T cell receptor beta chains follows, all from one sample in a study of CD8 T cells in ankylosing spondylitis. A single record per CDR3 protein comes from TCRdb applying MiXCR to the 5' RACE reads. The sample records roughly 370,000 distinct CDR3 sequences, 20% to 25% being singletons. Sequencing was performed on blood, either unsorted or a sorted T cell fraction (not recorded which). Receptors originate from a male donor with ankylosing spondylitis. The CDR3 runs from the conserved cysteine through the conserved F or W. A D gene is named only where the DNA matches it firmly. For some rows the clone size is stated as once, few or many, or as a class when expanded; others skip it.

abundance,d_gene,v_gene,j_gene,CDR3nt,CDR3aa
few,.,TRBV7-9,TRBJ2-7,TGTGCCAGCAGCTTATCGCAGGGGCAGTACTTC,CASSLSQGQYF
few,.,TRBV18,TRBJ2-3,TGTGCCAGCTCACCATTGACGGACACAGATACGCAGTATTTT,CASSPLTDTDTQYF
many,TRBD1,TRBV15,TRBJ2-5,TGTGCCACCAGCAAAGACAGGGTCACCGAGACCCAGTACTTC,CATSKDRVTETQYF
many,.,TRBV5-1,TRBJ2-3,TGCGCCAGCAGCGGTCGTGAAGTTGGGGATACGCAGTATTTT,CASSGREVGDTQYF
few,.,TRBV18,TRBJ2-7,TGTGCCAGCTCACCGAATGACAATGCCTACGAGCAGTACTTC,CASSPNDNAYEQYF
.,.,TRBV25-1,TRBJ1-1,TGTGCCAGCAGTGAATTAAAGAACACTGAAGCTTTCTTT,CASSELKNTEAFF
few,TRBD1,TRBV2,TRBJ2-1,TGTGCCAGCAGCGAACAGTCGGGACAGACCTACAATGAGCAGTTCTTC,CASSEQSGQTYNEQFF
few,.,TRBV11-2,TRBJ1-4,TGTGCCAGCAGCACCTATAATACAGGGTCCAAGGAAAAACTGTTTTTT,CASSTYNTGSKEKLFF
.,.,TRBV27,TRBJ2-5,TGTGCCAGCAGTTTGTGGGGTTACAGTGAGACCCAGTACTTC,CASSLWGYSETQYF
.,.,TRBV5-1,TRBJ2-1,TGCGCCAGCAGAGACACTGAGCAGTTCTTC,CASRDTEQFF
few,.,TRBV3-1,TRBJ1-1,TGTGCCAGCAGGTCTGTTTCGGTGGCAGCTTTCTTT,CASRSVSVAAFF
few,TRBD2,TRBV28,TRBJ2-2,TGTGCCAGCACCGGGCCGACTAGCGGGAACACCGGGGAGCTGTTTTTT,CASTGPTSGNTGELFF
few,.,TRBV5-1,TRBJ1-1,TGCGCCAGCAGCTTGGCCGAGTACACTGAAGCTTTCTTT,CASSLAEYTEAFF
few,TRBD2,TRBV20-1,TRBJ2-1,TGCAGTGCCAGAAAGCGGCTAGCGGTGAATGAGCAGTTCTTC,CSARKRLAVNEQFF
few,TRBD2,TRBV20-1,TRBJ2-2,TGCCCTACTCCTTCTAGCGGGGCCCGCCCCGCGGCCGGGGAGCTGTTTTTT,CPTPSSGARPAAGELFF
.,.,TRBV2,TRBJ1-1,TGTGCCAGCAAAAGTCCAATCGGGGTTGATACTGAAGCTTTCTTT,CASKSPIGVDTEAFF
.,.,TRBV7-2,TRBJ2-5,TGTGCCAGCAGCCCAGGACTGGGAATCGGAGAGACCCAGTACTTC,CASSPGLGIGETQYF
.,TRBD2,TRBV5-1,TRBJ2-3,TGCGCCAGCAGCTTGTGGACTAGCGGGAGGTTGGCGGATACGCAGTATTTT,CASSLWTSGRLADTQYF
.,.,TRBV28,TRBJ2-1,TGTGCCAGCAGTTTCGGCCAGGGATTTGGCAATGAGCAGTTCTTC,CASSFGQGFGNEQFF
.,TRBD1,TRBV11-1,TRBJ2-1,TGTGCCAGCCTCCACTTGTTCGGGACAGGGGGCTTCAACTCCTACAATGAGCAGTTCTTC,CASLHLFGTGGFNSYNEQFF
few,.,TRBV11-2,TRBJ2-2,TGTGCCAGCAGCATTGACATCACCGGGGAGCTGTTTTTT,CASSIDITGELFF
few,.,TRBV7-2,TRBJ2-7,TGTGCCAGCAGCTTAGCGGGAGCCCCCCCGGGCGAGCAGTACTTC,CASSLAGAPPGEQYF
few,TRBD1,TRBV28,TRBJ1-1,TGTGCCAGCAGTTTGGCAGGGGGCGTTGAAGCTTTCTTT,CASSLAGGVEAFF
many,.,TRBV7-6,TRBJ2-4,TGTGCCAGCAGCGAACACCCAGGGTATGGCAAAAACATTCAGTACTTC,CASSEHPGYGKNIQYF
.,TRBD1,TRBV27,TRBJ2-1,TGTGCCAGCAGTCCCAAGACAGGGCCGAACTACAATGAGCAGTTCTTC,CASSPKTGPNYNEQFF
.,.,TRBV29-1,TRBJ1-4,TGCAGCGTGGGACGGACGAGTAATGAAAAACTGTTTTTT,CSVGRTSNEKLFF
few,TRBD2,TRBV5-1,TRBJ2-5,TGCGCCAGCACCCTGGGACTAGCGGGAAGAGAGACCCAGTACTTC,CASTLGLAGRETQYF
.,.,TRBV28,TRBJ1-5,TGTGCCACCTCTGAGACAGGCTTCAATCAGCCCCAGCATTTT,CATSETGFNQPQHF
.,TRBD2,TRBV11-3,TRBJ2-1,TGTGCCAGCAGCCAGACCCTAGCGGTCAATGAGCAGTTCTTC,CASSQTLAVNEQFF
.,.,TRBV7-3,TRBJ2-7,TGTGCCAGCAGCTTCGGTCAGGGCTACGAGCAGTACTTC,CASSFGQGYEQYF
.,TRBD2,TRBV5-8,TRBJ2-3,TGTGCCAGCAGCTTGGGGAGCGGGACCACAGATACGCAGTATTTT,CASSLGSGTTDTQYF
.,.,TRBV3-1,TRBJ2-7,TGTGCCAGCAGCCCGGACTTACGCTCATACGAGCAGTACTTC,CASSPDLRSYEQYF
.,.,TRBV4-2,TRBJ2-7,TGTGCCAGCAGCCAAGATAACCAGCGGGCCCCCTACGAGCAGTACTTC,CASSQDNQRAPYEQYF
.,TRBD1,TRBV6-2/TRBV6-3,TRBJ1-5,TGTGCCAGCAGTTACTCCGGGACAGGGGCTCAGCCCCAGCATTTT,CASSYSGTGAQPQHF
.,TRBD1,TRBV15,TRBJ2-2,TGTGCCACCAGCAGGAACCCGGGACAGACGGCCGGGGAGCTGTTTTTT,CATSRNPGQTAGELFF
few,TRBD2,TRBV24-1,TRBJ2-1,TGTGCCACCAGTGACCCTAGCGGGAGGGACAATGAGCAGTTCTTC,CATSDPSGRDNEQFF
.,.,TRBV10-3,TRBJ1-4,TGTGCCATCAGTGAGTCCGAGCTCGGTTTTGAAAAACTGTTTTTT,CAISESELGFEKLFF
many,.,TRBV5-1,TRBJ2-1,TGCGCCAGCAGCTTGGACAGAACCAATGAGCAGTTCTTC,CASSLDRTNEQFF
.,TRBD2,TRBV11-2,TRBJ2-3,TGTGCCAGCAGCTCCAGACTAGCGGGAGACCCTAACACAGATACGCAGTATTTT,CASSSRLAGDPNTDTQYF
.,.,TRBV7-3,TRBJ2-2,TGTGCCAGCAGCCATAACTTGCCTCCGAACACCGGGGAGCTGTTTTTT,CASSHNLPPNTGELFF
.,.,TRBV5-1,TRBJ2-1,TGCGCCAGCAGCGACGGGACATACAATGAGCAGTTCTTC,CASSDGTYNEQFF
.,.,TRBV11-2,TRBJ2-1,TGTGCCAGCAGCTTAATAGGTTCCTACAATGAGCAGTTCTTC,CASSLIGSYNEQFF
few,.,TRBV14,TRBJ2-7,TGTGCCAGCAGCCAACTGTCCTACGAGCAGTACTTC,CASSQLSYEQYF
.,.,TRBV7-2,TRBJ1-2,TGTGCCAGCAGCTATACGGGGGAGGGGTATGGCTACACCTTC,CASSYTGEGYGYTF
few,TRBD1,TRBV2,TRBJ2-5,TGTGCCAGCAGACAGGGGTCAGAGACCCAGTACTTC,CASRQGSETQYF
.,.,TRBV7-6,TRBJ2-1,TGTGCCTGTAGACAGTCTCCGGGGAATGAGCAGTTCTTC,CACRQSPGNEQFF
.,TRBD1,TRBV5-5,TRBJ1-6,TGTGCCAGCAGCCGGACAGGGGGCAGGACACCCCTCCACTTT,CASSRTGGRTPLHF
many,TRBD1,TRBV7-9,TRBJ1-1,TGTGCCAGCAGCTTACGACAGGGACGCCCAGCTTTCTTT,CASSLRQGRPAFF
.,.,TRBV21-1,TRBJ2-1,TGTGCCAGCAGCAACCGGACAGCTCGGGGCAATGAGCAGTTCTTC,CASSNRTARGNEQFF
.,TRBD2,TRBV29-1,TRBJ2-3,TGCAGCGTTGCGACTAGCGGGAAAGATACGCAGTATTTT,CSVATSGKDTQYF